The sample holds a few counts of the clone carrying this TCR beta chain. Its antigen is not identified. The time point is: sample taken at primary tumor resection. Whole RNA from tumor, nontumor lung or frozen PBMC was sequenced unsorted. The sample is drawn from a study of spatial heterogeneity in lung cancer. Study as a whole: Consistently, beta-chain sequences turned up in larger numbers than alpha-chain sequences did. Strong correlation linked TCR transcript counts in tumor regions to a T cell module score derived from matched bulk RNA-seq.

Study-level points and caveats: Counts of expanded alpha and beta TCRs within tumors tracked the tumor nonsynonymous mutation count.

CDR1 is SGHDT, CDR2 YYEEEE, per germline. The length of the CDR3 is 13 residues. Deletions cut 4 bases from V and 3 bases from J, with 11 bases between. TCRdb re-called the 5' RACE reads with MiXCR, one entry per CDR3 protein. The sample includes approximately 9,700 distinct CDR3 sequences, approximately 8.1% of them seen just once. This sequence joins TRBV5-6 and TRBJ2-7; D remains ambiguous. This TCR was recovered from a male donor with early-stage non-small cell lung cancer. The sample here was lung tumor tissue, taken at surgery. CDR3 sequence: CASSRLNSYEQYF. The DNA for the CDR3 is TGTGCCAGCAGCCGCCTTAACAGCTACGAGCAGTACTTC.